This TCR beta chain was sequenced for a study of T cell responses to AZD1222 COVID-19 vaccine. Study-wide findings and caveats: White British people made up most donors, females outnumbered males, and clonal diversity was possibly underestimated. Repertoires were obtained solely post-peak T cell response.

A few counts support this clone. Antigen specificity is unknown. Only in-frame clones appear in the TCRdb table, and some are missing; sequencing was by immunoSEQ multiplex PCR. This sample has 110,000 or so clones, with about 86% found just once. Sequenced here: peripheral blood, sampled 28 days after the second AZD1222 dose. The TCR originated in an adult who received the AZD1222 COVID-19 vaccine.

CDR3 protein: CASSLDVNYGYTF. CDR3 DNA: TGTGCCAGCAGTTTAGACGTGAACTATGGCTACACCTTC. V and J are TRBV12-3 or TRBV12-4 and TRBJ1-2; D ambiguous. The CDR3 is made up of 13 amino acids. V lost 1 base to trimming and J lost 2 bases, with 5 bases between them.